This is a list of T cell receptor beta chains from one sample in a study of a mutant IDH1 vaccine in newly diagnosed glioma. Here immunoSEQ multiplex PCR was the method, and the copy in TCRdb shows in-frame clones only, minus some. The sample lists tens of thousands of clones, 75% to 90% occurring once. The antigens for these receptors are not known. This specimen consisted of PBMCs, obtained from a glioma patient whose treatment included an IDH1 peptide vaccine. The source of these receptors is a man aged 50 or older with glioma. Both conserved end residues are part of each CDR3. The D gene is left open where the match is weak. Size tells how often a clone was seen (once, few, many) or the class of an expanded clone, and some rows leave it out.

TRBV6-1,TRBD2,-,TRBJ2-3,CASSTTAGGPDTQYF,TGTGCCAGCAGTACCACTGCGGGGGGGCCCGATACGCAGTATTTT
TRBV19,-,-,TRBJ1-5,CASSTGSPGTQPQHF,TGTGCCAGTAGCACCGGCAGTCCGGGAACTCAGCCCCAGCATTTT
TRBV7-8,-,-,TRBJ2-1,CASSLAGRWTTGLDNEQFF,TGTGCCAGCAGCTTAGCAGGAAGGTGGACCACCGGTCTTGACAATGAGCAGTTCTTC
TRBV7-2,TRBD2,-,TRBJ2-7,CASSLASGGYEQYF,TGTGCCAGCAGCTTAGCTAGCGGGGGCTACGAGCAGTACTTC
TRBV4-2,-,few,TRBJ1-1,CASSPDRRTEAFF,TGTGCCAGCAGTCCCGACAGGAGAACTGAAGCTTTCTTT
TRBV19,-,-,TRBJ1-1,CASRRPEKLSEAFF,TGTGCCAGTAGGAGACCGGAAAAACTTTCTGAAGCTTTCTTT
TRBV5-1,TRBD1,-,TRBJ1-4,CASSKLGQATNEKLFF,TGCGCCAGCAGCAAACTCGGACAGGCAACTAATGAAAAACTGTTTTTT
TRBV4-1,-,-,TRBJ2-2,CASSQDGLGSSGELFF,TGCGCCAGCAGCCAAGACGGACTGGGTTCGTCCGGGGAGCTGTTTTTT
TRBV5-4,-,-,TRBJ1-3,CASSAQQGNTIYF,TGTGCCAGCAGCGCCCAACAGGGAAACACCATATATTTT
TRBV14,-,-,TRBJ2-7,CASSPFNSYEQYF,TGTGCCAGCAGCCCTTTTAACTCCTACGAGCAGTACTTC
TRBV6-6,-,once,TRBJ2-7,CASSYSTGFSYEQYF,TGTGCCAGCAGTTACTCGACGGGCTTCAGCTACGAGCAGTACTTC
TRBV20-1,TRBD1,-,TRBJ1-2,CSVIRGHGYTF,TGCAGTGTGATAAGGGGGCATGGCTACACCTTC
TRBV6-5,-,-,TRBJ1-1,CASIRTRSSGEAFF,TGTGCCAGCATTCGAACCAGGTCATCCGGTGAAGCTTTCTTT
TRBV4-1,TRBD1,-,TRBJ2-3,CASSQGGTGITDTQYF,TGCGCCAGCAGCCAAGGCGGGACAGGCATCACAGATACGCAGTATTTT
TRBV7-9,TRBD2,-,TRBJ2-5,CASRLGGRETQYF,TGTGCCAGCAGGCTGGGAGGGCGGGAGACCCAGTACTTC
TRBV18,-,-,TRBJ1-1,CASSPQTENTEAFF,TGTGCCAGCTCACCGCAAACGGAGAACACTGAAGCTTTCTTT
TRBV27,-,-,TRBJ2-5,CASSRTETQETQYF,TGTGCCAGCAGTCGGACAGAAACCCAAGAGACCCAGTACTTC
TRBV4-1,TRBD2,-,TRBJ2-1,CASSQHPLAGGENEQFF,TGCGCCAGCAGCCAACATCCCCTCGCCGGGGGGGAAAATGAGCAGTTCTTC
TRBV19,-,-,TRBJ2-7,CASIEESSYEQYF,TGTGCCAGTATCGAGGAAAGCTCCTACGAGCAGTACTTC
TRBV7-9,-,-,TRBJ1-4,CASSLDVDSTTNEKLFF,TGTGCCAGCAGCTTAGACGTGGACAGCACAACTAATGAAAAACTGTTTTTT
TRBV9,TRBD1,once,TRBJ1-1,CASSPRQGENTEAFF,TGTGCCAGCAGCCCGCGACAGGGGGAGAACACTGAAGCTTTCTTT
TRBV14,-,-,TRBJ1-1,CASSPDRGRRAFF,TGTGCCAGCAGCCCAGATCGGGGCCGCCGAGCTTTCTTT